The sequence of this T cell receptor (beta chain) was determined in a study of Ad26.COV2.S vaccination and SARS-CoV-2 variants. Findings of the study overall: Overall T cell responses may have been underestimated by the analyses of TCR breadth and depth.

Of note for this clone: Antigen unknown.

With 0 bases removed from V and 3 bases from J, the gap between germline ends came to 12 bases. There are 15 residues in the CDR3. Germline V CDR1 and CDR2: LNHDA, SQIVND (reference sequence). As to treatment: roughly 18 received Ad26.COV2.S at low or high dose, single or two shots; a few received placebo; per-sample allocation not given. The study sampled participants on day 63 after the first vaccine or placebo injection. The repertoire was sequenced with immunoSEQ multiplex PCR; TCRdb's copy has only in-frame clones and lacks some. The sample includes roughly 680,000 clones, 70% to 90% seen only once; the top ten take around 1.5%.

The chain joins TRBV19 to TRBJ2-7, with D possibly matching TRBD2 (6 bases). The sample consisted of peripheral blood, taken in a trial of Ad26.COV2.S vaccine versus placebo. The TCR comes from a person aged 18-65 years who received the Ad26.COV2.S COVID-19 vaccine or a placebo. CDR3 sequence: CASSIDGGTLYEQYF. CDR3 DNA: TGTGCCAGTAGTATAGACGGAGGGACTCTCTACGAGCAGTACTTC.